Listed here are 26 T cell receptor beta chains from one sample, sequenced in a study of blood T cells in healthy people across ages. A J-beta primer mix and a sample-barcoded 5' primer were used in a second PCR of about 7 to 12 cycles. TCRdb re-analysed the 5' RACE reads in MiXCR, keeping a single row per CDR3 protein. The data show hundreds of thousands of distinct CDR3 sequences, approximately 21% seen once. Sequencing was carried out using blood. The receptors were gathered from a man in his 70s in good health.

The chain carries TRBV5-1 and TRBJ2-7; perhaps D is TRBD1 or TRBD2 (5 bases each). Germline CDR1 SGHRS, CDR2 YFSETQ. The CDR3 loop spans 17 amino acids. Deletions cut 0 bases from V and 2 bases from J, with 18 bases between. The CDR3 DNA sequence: TGCGCCAGCAGCTTGGTTTTCGGGGACCCTGGGCCCTACGAGCAGTACTTC. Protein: CASSLVFGDPGPYEQYF.

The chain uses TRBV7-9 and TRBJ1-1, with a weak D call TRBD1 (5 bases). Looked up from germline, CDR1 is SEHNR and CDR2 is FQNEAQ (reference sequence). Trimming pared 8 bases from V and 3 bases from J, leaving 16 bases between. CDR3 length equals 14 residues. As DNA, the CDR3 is TGTGCCAGCTGCCTGGGGGTAGAGGACACTGAAGCTTTCTTT. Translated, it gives CASCLGVEDTEAFF.

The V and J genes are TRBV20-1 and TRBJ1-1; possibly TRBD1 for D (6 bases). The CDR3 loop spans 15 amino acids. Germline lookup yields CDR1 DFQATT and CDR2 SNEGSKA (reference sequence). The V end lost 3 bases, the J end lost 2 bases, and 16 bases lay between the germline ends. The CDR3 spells CSARLQGRINTEAFF. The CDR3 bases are TGCAGTGCTAGGTTACAGGGCAGGATAAACACTGAAGCTTTCTTT.

This chain's CDR3 is CASSTEGGLTYEQYF. CDR3 DNA: TGTGCCAGTAGTACCGAGGGAGGGCTCACCTACGAGCAGTACTTC. The chain carries TRBV19 and TRBJ2-7; 7 bases match TRBD2. The length of the CDR3 is 15 residues. Trimming cost V 4 bases and J 2 bases; bases outside gene matches: 8. Per germline, CDR1 LNHDA and CDR2 SQIVND (reference sequence).

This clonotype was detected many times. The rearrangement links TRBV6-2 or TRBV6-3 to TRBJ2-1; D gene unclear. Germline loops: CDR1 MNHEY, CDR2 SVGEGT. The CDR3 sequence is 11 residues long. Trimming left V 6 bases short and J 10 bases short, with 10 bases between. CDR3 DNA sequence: TGTGCCAGCAGCCATTCCGGCGAGCAGTTCTTC. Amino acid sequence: CASSHSGEQFF.

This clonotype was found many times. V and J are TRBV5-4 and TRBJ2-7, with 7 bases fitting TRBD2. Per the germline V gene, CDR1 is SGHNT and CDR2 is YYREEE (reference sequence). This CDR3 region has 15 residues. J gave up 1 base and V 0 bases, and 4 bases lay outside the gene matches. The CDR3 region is CASSLEASGSYEQYF. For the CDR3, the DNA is TGTGCCAGCAGCTTGGAGGCTAGCGGATCCTACGAGCAGTACTTC.

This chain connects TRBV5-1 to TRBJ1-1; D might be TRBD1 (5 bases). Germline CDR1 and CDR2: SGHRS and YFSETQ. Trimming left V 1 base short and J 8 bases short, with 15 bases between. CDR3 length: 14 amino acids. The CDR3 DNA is TGCGCCAGCAGCTTGTCAGGGAGAATGATGGAAGCTTTCTTT. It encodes CASSLSGRMMEAFF.

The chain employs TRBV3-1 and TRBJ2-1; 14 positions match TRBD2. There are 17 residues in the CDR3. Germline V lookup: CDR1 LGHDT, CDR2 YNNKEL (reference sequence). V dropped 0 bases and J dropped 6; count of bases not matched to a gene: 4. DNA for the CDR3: TGTGCCAGCAGCCAAGACGCGGGACTAGCGGGAGCCAATGAGCAGTTCTTC. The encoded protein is CASSQDAGLAGANEQFF.

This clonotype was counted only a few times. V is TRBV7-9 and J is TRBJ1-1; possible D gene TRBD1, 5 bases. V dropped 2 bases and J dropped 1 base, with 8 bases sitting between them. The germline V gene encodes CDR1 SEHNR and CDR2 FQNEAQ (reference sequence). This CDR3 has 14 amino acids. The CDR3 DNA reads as TGTGCCAGCAGCTTACAGGGTGAGAACACTGAAGCTTTCTTT. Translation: CASSLQGENTEAFF. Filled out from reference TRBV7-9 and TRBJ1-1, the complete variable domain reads DTGVSQNPRHKITKRGQNVTFRCDPISEHNRLYWYRQTLGQGPEFLTYFQNEAQLEKSRLLSDRFSAERPKGSFSTLEIQRTEQGDSAMYLCASSLQGENTEAFFGQGTRLTVV.

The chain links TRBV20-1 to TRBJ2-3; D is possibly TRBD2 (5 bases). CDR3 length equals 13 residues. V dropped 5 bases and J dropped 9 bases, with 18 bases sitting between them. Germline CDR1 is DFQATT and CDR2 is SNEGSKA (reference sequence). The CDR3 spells CSAQIAAGETQYF. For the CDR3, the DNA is TGCAGTGCTCAGATTGCGGCCGGGGAGACGCAGTATTTT.

The CDR3 nucleotides read TGCGCCAGCAGGTCGTCAGGTGCCGCTAATGAAAAACTGTTTTTT. Translation: CASRSSGAANEKLFF. V and J are TRBV10-2 and TRBJ1-4; D ambiguous. Per the germline V gene, CDR1 is WSHSY and CDR2 is SAAADI. The CDR3 has 15 residues. Trimming stripped 6 bases from V and 3 bases from J, with 14 bases between.

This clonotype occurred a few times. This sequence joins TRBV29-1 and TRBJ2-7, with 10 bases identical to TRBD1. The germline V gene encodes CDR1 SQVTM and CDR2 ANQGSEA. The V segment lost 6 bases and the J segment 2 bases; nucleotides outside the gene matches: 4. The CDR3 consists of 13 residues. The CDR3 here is CSVGQGEAYEQYF. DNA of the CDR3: TGCAGCGTCGGACAGGGGGAAGCCTACGAGCAGTACTTC.

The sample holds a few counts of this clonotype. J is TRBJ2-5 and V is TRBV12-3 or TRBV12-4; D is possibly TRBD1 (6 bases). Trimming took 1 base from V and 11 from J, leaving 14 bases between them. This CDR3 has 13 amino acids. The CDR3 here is CASSLGGPLEQYF. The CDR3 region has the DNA TGTGCCAGCAGTTTAGGGGGGCCTTTGGAGCAGTACTTC.

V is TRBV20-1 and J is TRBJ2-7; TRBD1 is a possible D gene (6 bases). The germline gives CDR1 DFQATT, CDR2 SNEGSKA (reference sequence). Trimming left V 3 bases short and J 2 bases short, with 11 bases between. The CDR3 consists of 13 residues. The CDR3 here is CSASGAGAYEQYF. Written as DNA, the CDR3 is TGCAGTGCTAGCGGAGCAGGGGCCTACGAGCAGTACTTC.

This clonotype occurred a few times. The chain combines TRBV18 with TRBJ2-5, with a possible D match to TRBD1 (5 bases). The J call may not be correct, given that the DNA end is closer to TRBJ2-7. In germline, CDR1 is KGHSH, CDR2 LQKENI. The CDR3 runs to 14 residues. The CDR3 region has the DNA TGTGCCAGCTCACCACTGGACACCTCCTACGAGCAGTACTTC. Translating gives CASSPLDTSYEQYF.

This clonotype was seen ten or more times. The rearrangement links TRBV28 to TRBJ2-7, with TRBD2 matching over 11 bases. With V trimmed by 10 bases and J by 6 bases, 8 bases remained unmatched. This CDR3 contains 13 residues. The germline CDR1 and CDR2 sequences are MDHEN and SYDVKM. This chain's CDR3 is CATLAGGRFEQYF. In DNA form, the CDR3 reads TGTGCCACCTTAGCGGGAGGGCGATTCGAGCAGTACTTC.

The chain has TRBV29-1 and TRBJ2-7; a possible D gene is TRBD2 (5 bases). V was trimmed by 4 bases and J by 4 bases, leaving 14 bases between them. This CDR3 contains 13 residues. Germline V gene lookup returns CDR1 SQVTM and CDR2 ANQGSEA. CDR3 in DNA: TGCAGCGTTGCCTCTGGACTCGGATACGAGCAGTACTTC. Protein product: CSVASGLGYEQYF.

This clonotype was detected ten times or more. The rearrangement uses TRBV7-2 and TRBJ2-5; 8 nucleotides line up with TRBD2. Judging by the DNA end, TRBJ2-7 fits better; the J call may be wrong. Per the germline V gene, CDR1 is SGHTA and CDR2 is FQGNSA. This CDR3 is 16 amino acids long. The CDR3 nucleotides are TGTGCCAGCAGCTTAGCGGGGCTAGCGGGCACCTACGAGCAGTACTTC. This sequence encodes CASSLAGLAGTYEQYF.

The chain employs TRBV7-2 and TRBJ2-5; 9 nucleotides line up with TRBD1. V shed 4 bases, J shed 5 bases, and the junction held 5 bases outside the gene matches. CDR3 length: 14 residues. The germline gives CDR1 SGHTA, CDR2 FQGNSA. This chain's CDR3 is CASSWTGAGETQYF. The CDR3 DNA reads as TGTGCCAGCAGCTGGACAGGGGCGGGGGAGACCCAGTACTTC.

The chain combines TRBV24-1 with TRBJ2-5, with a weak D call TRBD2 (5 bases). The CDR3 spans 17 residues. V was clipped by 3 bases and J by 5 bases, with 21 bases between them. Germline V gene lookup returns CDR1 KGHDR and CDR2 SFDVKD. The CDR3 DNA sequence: TGTGCCACCAGTGATCCGCGGGTTGGGGAGTACCGGGAGACCCAGTACTTC. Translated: CATSDPRVGEYRETQYF.

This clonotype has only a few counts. Here the CDR3 DNA reads TGTGCCAGTAGTATAGATCGATTCGACAGGGGAGATACGCAGTATTTT. The encoded protein is CASSIDRFDRGDTQYF. V gene TRBV19 combines with J gene TRBJ2-3; TRBD1 agrees at 8 bases. The CDR3 is 16 residues long. V dropped 0 bases and J dropped 5; count of bases not matched to a gene: 7. Germline V lookup: CDR1 LNHDA, CDR2 SQIVND (reference sequence).

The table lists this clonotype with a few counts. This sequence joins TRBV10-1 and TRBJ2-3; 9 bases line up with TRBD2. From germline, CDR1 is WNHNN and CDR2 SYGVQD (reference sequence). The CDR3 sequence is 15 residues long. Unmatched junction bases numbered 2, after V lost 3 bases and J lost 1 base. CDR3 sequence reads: CASSDLAGRTDTQYF. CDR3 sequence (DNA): TGCGCCAGCAGTGACCTAGCGGGACGCACAGATACGCAGTATTTT.

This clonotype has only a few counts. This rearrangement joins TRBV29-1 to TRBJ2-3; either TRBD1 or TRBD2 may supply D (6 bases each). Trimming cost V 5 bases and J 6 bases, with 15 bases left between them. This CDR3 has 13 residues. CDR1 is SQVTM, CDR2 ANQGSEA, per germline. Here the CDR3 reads CSVNPTGTDTQYF. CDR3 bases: TGCAGCGTTAACCCTACAGGGACTGATACGCAGTATTTT.

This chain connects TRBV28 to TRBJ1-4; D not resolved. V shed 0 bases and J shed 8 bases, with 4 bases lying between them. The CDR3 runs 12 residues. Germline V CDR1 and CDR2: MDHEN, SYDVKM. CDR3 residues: CASSLWGEKLFF. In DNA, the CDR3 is TGTGCCAGCAGTTTATGGGGGGAAAAACTGTTTTTT.

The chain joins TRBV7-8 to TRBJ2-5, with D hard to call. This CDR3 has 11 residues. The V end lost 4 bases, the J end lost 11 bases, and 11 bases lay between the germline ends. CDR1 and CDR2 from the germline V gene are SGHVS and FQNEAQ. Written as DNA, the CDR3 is TGTGCCAGCAGCTCTACGATAGAGCAGTACTTC. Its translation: CASSSTIEQYF.

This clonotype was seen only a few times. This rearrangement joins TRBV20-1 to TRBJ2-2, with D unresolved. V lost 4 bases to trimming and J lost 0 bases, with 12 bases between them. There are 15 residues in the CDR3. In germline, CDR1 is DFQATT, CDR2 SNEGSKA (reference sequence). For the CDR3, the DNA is TGCAGTGCTACCCCGACGGCGTCGAACACCGGGGAGCTGTTTTTT. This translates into CSATPTASNTGELFF.